This TCR beta chain was documented in a study of quantifying T cell responses using KT2 cells. The overall study: RNA was reverse transcribed with TCR alpha and beta constant-region primers.

This clonotype was seen at least ten times. What it recognizes is unknown. Study findings and constraints: Very high KT2 spike-in numbers caused saturation in KT2 sequence detection. At about one KT2 cell per 100,000 PBMC, KT2 sequences were still detected.

Known numbers of the T cell clone KT2 were added to PBMC. A single-stranded UMI oligo with SP2 sequence was ligated to cDNA 3' ends. An equimolar mix of RC1.1 and RC1.2 primed the beta chain across TRBC1 and TRBC2. Separate processing of TCR alpha and beta chains began at the second PCR. One entry per CDR3 protein, called by TCRdb with MiXCR from the UMI-ligation and nested PCR reads. The sample holds about 33,000 distinct CDR3 sequences, 9% to 12% seen once. With 4 bases clipped from V and 0 bases from J, the junction kept 8 bases outside the gene matches. Germline V gene data show CDR1 as MNHEY and CDR2 as SVGEGT. The CDR3 is 16 amino acids.

The gene calls are TRBV6-2 or TRBV6-3 and TRBJ1-1, with 7 bases fitting TRBD1. Sequencing was done on a sample of PBMCs spiked with cells of the T cell clone KT2. The TCR comes from a human donor. The CDR3 here is CASSSIGDSMNTEAFF. The DNA for the CDR3 is TGTGCCAGCAGTTCAATAGGGGACAGCATGAACACTGAAGCTTTCTTT.